The 13 T cell receptor beta chains below were found in one sample sequenced in a study of cytotoxic CD8 clonotypes in ibrutinib-treated CLL. Repertoires were generated with immunoSEQ multiplex PCR, while TCRdb's copy carries only in-frame clones and drops some. The table includes around 200,000 clones, about three quarters detected once. Specimen: PBMCs, collected after 12 months of ibrutinib treatment. The receptor source for this set is a human donor with chronic lymphocytic leukemia.

The rearrangement joins TRBV9 to TRBJ2-7; 12 positions agree with TRBD2. The CDR3 totals 15 residues. The germline V gene has CDR1 SGDLS and CDR2 YYNGEE. V lost 4 bases, J lost 4 bases, and 6 bases stayed unmatched. The DNA for the CDR3 is TGTGCCAGCAGCCCAAGACTAGCGGGAGAATACGAGCAGTACTTC. Translation gives CASSPRLAGEYEQYF.

The chain's CDR3 is CAWRSVGADTGELFF. CDR3 bases: TGTGCCTGGCGGAGTGTAGGGGCGGACACCGGGGAGCTGTTTTTT. This chain uses TRBV30 with TRBJ2-2, with D perhaps TRBD1 (5 bases). Germline V CDR1 and CDR2: GTSNPN, SVGIG (reference sequence). The CDR3 extends over 15 amino acids. V lost 5 bases and J 3 bases, leaving 16 bases between the germline ends.

The rearrangement joins TRBV30 to TRBJ1-1, with a possible D match to TRBD1 (5 bases). This CDR3 is built from 14 residues. Per the germline V gene, CDR1 is GTSNPN and CDR2 is SVGIG (reference sequence). V was clipped by 7 bases and J by 2 bases, with 17 bases between them. CDR3 protein: CASPARGSNTEAFF. Here the CDR3 DNA reads TGTGCCTCCCCGGCCCGGGGGAGTAACACTGAAGCTTTCTTT.

This clone was seen only a few times. The V call is TRBV6-5, the J call TRBJ1-5; 8 bases map to TRBD1. There are 14 residues in the CDR3. V dropped 6 bases and J dropped 4; count of bases not matched to a gene: 5. The germline CDR1 and CDR2 sequences are MNHEY and SVGAGI. CDR3 loop: CASRQTGENQPQHF. The CDR3 DNA sequence: TGTGCCAGCAGGCAGACAGGGGAGAATCAGCCCCAGCATTTT.

V usage is TRBV27 and J usage is TRBJ2-7; D call uncertain. V was cut by 4 bases and J by 3 bases, with 10 bases left in between. The germline gives CDR1 MNHEY, CDR2 SMNVEV (reference sequence). This CDR3 contains 13 residues. The chain's CDR3 is CASSSPRDYEQYF. DNA for the CDR3: TGTGCCAGCAGTTCTCCGAGAGACTACGAGCAGTACTTC.

This clone was recorded once. The chain uses TRBV29-1 and TRBJ2-5; D is ambiguous. The CDR3 covers 12 residues. Germline V lookup: CDR1 SQVTM, CDR2 ANQGSEA. Trimming shortened V by 7 bases and J by 5 bases, and 14 bases separated the two germline ends. The chain's CDR3 is CSAKPPQETQYF. The CDR3 DNA reads TGCAGCGCCAAGCCCCCACAGGAGACCCAGTACTTC.

CDR3 sequence: CASSSGLGDEQFF. As DNA, the CDR3 is TGTGCCAGCAGCTCAGGGTTGGGGGATGAGCAGTTCTTC. The J gene is TRBJ2-1, the V gene TRBV7-3; D might be TRBD1 or TRBD2, each matching 5 bases. The length of the CDR3 is 13 residues. Germline CDR1 SGHTA, CDR2 FQGTGA. V was clipped by 4 bases and J by 8 bases, with 12 bases between them.

This chain uses TRBV18 with TRBJ2-2; D is perhaps TRBD2 (5 bases). V lost 2 bases and J 6 bases, leaving 16 bases between the germline ends. The CDR3 extends over 16 amino acids. Germline V gives CDR1 KGHSH, CDR2 LQKENI. The CDR3 protein is CASSPGSLGVSGELFF. CDR3 in DNA: TGTGCCAGCTCACCAGGTTCACTGGGAGTTTCCGGGGAGCTGTTTTTT.

The chain links TRBV2 to TRBJ1-1, with D hard to call. Trimming shortened V by 3 bases and J by 1 base, and 15 bases separated the two germline ends. Per the germline V gene, CDR1 is SNHLY and CDR2 is FYNNEI. The CDR3 is 16 amino acids. Written as DNA, the CDR3 is TGTGCCAGCAGTGAGACCCAGAGTTGGGGGAACACTGAAGCTTTCTTT. Translation: CASSETQSWGNTEAFF.

The chain employs TRBV10-2 and TRBJ1-1, with TRBD1 as a possible D gene (5 bases). Trimming shortened V by 3 bases and J by 4 bases, and 15 bases separated the two germline ends. CDR1 is WSHSY and CDR2 is SAAADI in the germline V gene. CDR3 size: 15 residues. The CDR3 is CASSDRGPLGTEAFF. The DNA for the CDR3 is TGCGCCAGCAGTGATAGGGGACCTTTGGGCACTGAAGCTTTCTTT.

V and J are TRBV5-6 and TRBJ2-2, with TRBD1 as a possible D gene (5 bases). The CDR3 is made up of 13 amino acids. Germline values: CDR1 SGHDT, CDR2 YYEEEE. Trimming shortened V by 1 base and J by 6 bases, and 7 bases separated the two germline ends. The chain's CDR3 is CASSLWGPGELFF. The CDR3, as DNA: TGTGCCAGCAGCTTGTGGGGCCCCGGGGAGCTGTTTTTT.

In its sample, this clone is medium-sized. The J gene is TRBJ2-5, the V gene TRBV27; 10 bases map to TRBD1. With 4 bases clipped from V and 3 bases from J, the junction kept 5 bases outside the gene matches. The CDR3 runs 15 residues. Germline CDR1 is MNHEY and CDR2 is SMNVEV (reference sequence). CDR3 protein: CASSWRTGGKETQYF. In DNA form, the CDR3 reads TGTGCCAGCAGTTGGCGGACAGGGGGGAAAGAGACCCAGTACTTC.

The table lists this clone with a few counts. The chain links TRBV18 to TRBJ1-1; D gene unclear. This CDR3 region has 14 residues. Germline CDR1 and CDR2: KGHSH and LQKENI. The V end lost 6 bases, the J end lost 1 base, and 12 bases lay between the germline ends. The CDR3 DNA follows: TGTGCCAGCTCCCAAGATGGGCGGAACACTGAAGCTTTCTTT. Protein: CASSQDGRNTEAFF.